This is a list of T cell receptor beta chains from one sample in a study of blood T cell repertoires in COVID-19. Clones were sequenced by immunoSEQ multiplex PCR, and TCRdb holds only the in-frame ones, with some missing. The sample consists of under 200,000 clones, roughly 80% of them appearing once. Sequencing used peripheral blood. Receptors originate from a man aged 18 to 29 with active or convalescent COVID-19. Each CDR3 is given with its conserved first and last residue. D genes are given only for firm matches. Expanded clones get a size class; other rows say once, few or many, or leave the size out.

.	13	TRBV19	.	TRBJ1-1	CASSITENTEAFF	TGTGCCAGTAGTATTACAGAGAACACTGAAGCTTTCTTT
TRBD1	12	TRBV11-2	.	TRBJ2-7	CASSPSRTGLYF	TGTGCCAGCAGCCCTTCTAGGACAGGGTTGTACTTC
.	14	TRBV19	.	TRBJ1-4	CATNPGHRNEKLFF	TGTGCTACGAACCCTGGACACCGTAATGAAAAACTGTTTTTT
.	16	TRBV11-2	few	TRBJ1-5	CASSLVSGNSNQPQHF	TGTGCCAGCAGCTTAGTATCAGGGAATAGCAATCAGCCCCAGCATTTT
.	18	TRBV2	.	TRBJ2-1	CASSEAAGVDLSYNEQFF	TGTGCCAGCAGTGAAGCTGCAGGGGTCGACCTCTCCTACAATGAGCAGTTCTTC
.	15	TRBV6-6	.	TRBJ1-3	CASSYYRREANTIYF	TGTGCCAGCAGTTACTATCGCAGGGAGGCGAACACCATATATTTT
TRBD1	15	TRBV18	.	TRBJ2-2	CASSPQTGNSGELFF	TGTGCCAGCTCACCACAGACAGGGAACTCCGGGGAGCTGTTTTTT
.	14	TRBV11-2	once	TRBJ2-7	CASSLTQGSYEQYF	TGTGCCAGCAGTTTGACACAGGGCTCCTACGAGCAGTACTTC
TRBD1	14	TRBV2	.	TRBJ1-1	CASRSGTVNTEAFF	TGTGCCAGCAGGTCCGGGACAGTGAACACTGAAGCTTTCTTT
.	14	TRBV30	once	TRBJ1-4	CAWTAGATNEKLFF	TGTGCCTGGACGGCCGGGGCAACTAATGAAAAACTGTTTTTT
TRBD1	13	TRBV3-1/TRBV3-2	once	TRBJ2-7	CASSQGQGHEQYF	TGTGCCAGCAGCCAGGGACAGGGTCACGAGCAGTACTTC
.	14	TRBV5-1	.	TRBJ1-1	CASSGGNSNTEAFF	TGCGCCAGTTCGGGAGGGAATAGTAACACTGAAGCTTTCTTT
TRBD2	14	TRBV6-5	.	TRBJ2-3	CASRSGGSTDTQYF	TGTGCCAGCCGTAGCGGGGGATCCACAGATACGCAGTATTTT
.	14	TRBV12-5	.	TRBJ1-3	CASGLAASGNTIYF	TGTGCTAGTGGTTTAGCTGCCTCTGGAAACACCATATATTTT
TRBD2	13	TRBV19	.	TRBJ2-7	CASSWGGEDEQYF	TGTGCCAGTAGTTGGGGAGGGGAGGACGAGCAGTACTTC
TRBD1	15	TRBV6-5	few	TRBJ1-6	CASSYTGQANSPLHF	TGTGCCAGCAGTTACACCGGACAGGCTAATTCACCCCTCCACTTT
TRBD1	15	TRBV6-6	few	TRBJ1-5	CASNNQGGSNQPQHF	TGTGCCAGCAATAATCAGGGGGGAAGCAATCAGCCCCAGCATTTT
TRBD1	16	TRBV6-5	.	TRBJ1-5	CASSYPQGASGQPQHF	TGTGCCAGCAGTTACCCACAGGGGGCGTCGGGTCAGCCCCAGCATTTT
TRBD1	20	TRBV14	few	TRBJ2-2	CASSRIRDRDPRANTGELFF	TGTGCCAGCAGCCGAATCCGGGACAGGGATCCGCGCGCGAACACCGGGGAGCTGTTTTTT
.	16	TRBV4-1	.	TRBJ1-1	CASSQDEGQQNTEAFF	TGCGCCAGCAGCCAAGATGAAGGACAGCAGAACACTGAAGCTTTCTTT
.	12	TRBV12-3/TRBV12-4	.	TRBJ2-5	CASSFRGETQYF	TGTGCCAGCAGTTTTCGGGGGGAGACCCAGTACTTC
TRBD1	16	TRBV19	few	TRBJ2-7	CASSLGQGAGSYEQYF	TGTGCCAGTAGTCTCGGACAGGGGGCTGGCTCCTACGAGCAGTACTTC
TRBD2	19	TRBV28	.	TRBJ2-2	CASSSIILIKREATGELFF	TGTGCCAGCAGTTCCATCATCTTAATCAAGCGGGAGGCCACCGGGGAGCTGTTTTTT
.	15	TRBV5-4	.	TRBJ1-3	CASSGGGAIGNTIYF	TGTGCCAGCAGCGGAGGGGGGGCGATTGGAAACACCATATATTTT
.	14	TRBV9	.	TRBJ1-6	CASSVASYNSPLHF	TGTGCCAGCAGCGTAGCCAGCTATAATTCACCCCTCCACTTT
.	11	TRBV20-1	.	TRBJ2-7	CSAPDTYEQYF	TGCAGTGCACCTGACACCTACGAGCAGTACTTC
.	12	TRBV28	.	TRBJ2-3	CASSLSSDTQYF	TGTGCCAGCAGCCTATCCTCAGATACGCAGTATTTT
.	17	TRBV5-6	.	TRBJ2-2	CASSAGGQRTNTGELFF	TGTGCCAGCAGCGCTGGGGGCCAGCGCACGAACACCGGGGAGCTGTTTTTT
.	13	TRBV30	.	TRBJ1-5	CAWSRDLNQPQHF	TGTGCCTGGAGCAGGGACTTGAATCAGCCCCAGCATTTT
TRBD2	17	TRBV5-1	.	TRBJ2-2	CASSWALGGSKSGELFF	TGCGCCAGCAGCTGGGCCTTGGGCGGGAGTAAGTCCGGGGAGCTGTTTTTT
TRBD1	15	TRBV19	once	TRBJ2-5	CASSGVTGPGQAQYF	TGTGCCAGTAGTGGGGTGACAGGGCCAGGTCAGGCCCAGTACTTC
TRBD1	14	TRBV29-1	once	TRBJ1-1	CSVDGDRGNTEAFF	TGCAGCGTTGATGGGGACAGGGGGAACACTGAAGCTTTCTTT
TRBD1	14	TRBV4-3	.	TRBJ2-2	CASRQRQGAGELFF	TGCGCCAGCAGACAAAGACAGGGGGCCGGGGAGCTGTTTTTT
.	13	TRBV6-2/TRBV6-3	.	TRBJ2-7	CASSSTGTYEQYF	TGTGCCAGCAGTTCAACAGGAACCTACGAGCAGTACTTC
.	11	TRBV29-1	few	TRBJ1-1	CSWGGDTEAFF	TGCAGCTGGGGGGGGGACACTGAAGCTTTCTTT
TRBD2	13	TRBV15	.	TRBJ2-7	CATSRGASGEQYF	TGTGCCACCAGCAGAGGGGCTAGCGGCGAGCAGTACTTC
TRBD1	15	TRBV11-2	.	TRBJ1-2	CASRQGTGINYGYTF	TGTGCCAGCAGACAGGGGACAGGGATAAACTATGGCTACACCTTC
.	14	TRBV2	.	TRBJ1-2	CASSEGGRSYGYTF	TGTGCCAGCAGTGAGGGGGGACGTAGCTATGGCTACACCTTC
TRBD1	15	TRBV18	.	TRBJ2-5	CASSPQGQAQETQYF	TGTGCCAGCTCACCACAGGGACAGGCACAAGAGACCCAGTACTTC
.	13	TRBV20-1	once	TRBJ2-2	CSASRTLVGELFF	TGCAGTGCTAGTCGTACCCTAGTTGGGGAGCTGTTTTTT
.	11	TRBV20-1	.	TRBJ2-7	CSARLAYEQYF	TGCAGTGCTAGGTTAGCCTACGAGCAGTACTTC
.	13	TRBV18	.	TRBJ1-3	CASVRGSGNTIYF	TGTGCCAGCGTTAGGGGGTCCGGAAACACCATATATTTT